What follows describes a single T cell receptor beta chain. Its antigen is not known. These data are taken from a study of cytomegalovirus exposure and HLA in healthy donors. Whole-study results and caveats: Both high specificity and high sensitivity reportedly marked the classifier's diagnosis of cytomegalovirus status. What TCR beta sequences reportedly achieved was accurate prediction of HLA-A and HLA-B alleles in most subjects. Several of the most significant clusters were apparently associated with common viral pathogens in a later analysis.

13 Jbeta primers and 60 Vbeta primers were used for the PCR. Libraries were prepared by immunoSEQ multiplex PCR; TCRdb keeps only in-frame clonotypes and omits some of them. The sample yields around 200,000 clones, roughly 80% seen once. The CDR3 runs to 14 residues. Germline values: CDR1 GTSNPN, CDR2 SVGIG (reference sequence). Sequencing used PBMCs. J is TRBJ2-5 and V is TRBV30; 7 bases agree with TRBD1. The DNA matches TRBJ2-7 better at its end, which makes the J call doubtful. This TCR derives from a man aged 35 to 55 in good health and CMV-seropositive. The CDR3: CAWGKQGFSYEQYF. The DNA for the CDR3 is TGTGCCTGGGGAAAACAGGGGTTCTCCTACGAGCAGTACTTC.